This TCR beta chain came from a study of blood T cells in healthy people across ages. Broader study findings: Unsorted PBMCs blocked a conclusive comparison of naive and antigen-experienced cells.

For this clonotype: Its antigen remains unidentified.

CDR1 and CDR2 from the germline V gene are PRHDT and FYEKMQ (reference sequence). The CDR3 totals 15 residues. V lost 4 bases and J lost 6, with 18 bases in between. Primed by a sample-barcoded 5' primer and a J-beta primer mix, a second PCR proceeded for about 6 to 11 cycles. TCRdb re-called the 5' RACE reads with MiXCR, one entry per CDR3 protein. The profile shows 1.5 million or so distinct CDR3 sequences, roughly 43% of them singletons. The sequenced material came from blood. This rearrangement joins TRBV13 to TRBJ1-1; no definite D call. The TCR comes from a woman aged 18-29 years in good health. The CDR3 DNA is TGTGCCAGCAGCTACTCGACCAAGGCAGGCTCTGAAGCTTTCTTT. This encodes CASSYSTKAGSEAFF.